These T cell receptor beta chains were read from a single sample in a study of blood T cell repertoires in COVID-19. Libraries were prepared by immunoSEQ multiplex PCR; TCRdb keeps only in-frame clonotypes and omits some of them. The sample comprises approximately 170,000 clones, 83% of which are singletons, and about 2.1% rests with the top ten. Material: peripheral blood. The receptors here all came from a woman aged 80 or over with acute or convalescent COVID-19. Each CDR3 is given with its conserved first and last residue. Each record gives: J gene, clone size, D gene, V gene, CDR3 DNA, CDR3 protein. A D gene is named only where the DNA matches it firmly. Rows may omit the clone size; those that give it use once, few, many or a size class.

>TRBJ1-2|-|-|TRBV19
TGTGCCAGTAGTCCCCAGACAGGCTATGGCTACACCTTC
CASSPQTGYGYTF
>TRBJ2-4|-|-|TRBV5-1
TGCGCCAGCAGCGAGGGGGACGGTCCACCAAACATTCAGTACTTC
CASSEGDGPPNIQYF
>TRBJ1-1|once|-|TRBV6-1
TGTGCCAGCAGTGAAGTAGGGGCCACTGAAGCTTTCTTT
CASSEVGATEAFF
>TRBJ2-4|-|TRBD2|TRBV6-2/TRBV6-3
TGTGCCAGCAGCCTTACTAGCGGGGGGGCTTCTCAGTACTTC
CASSLTSGGASQYF
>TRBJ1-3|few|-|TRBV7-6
TGTGCCAGCAGCCCAGGACAGAGCTCTGGAAACACCATATATTTT
CASSPGQSSGNTIYF
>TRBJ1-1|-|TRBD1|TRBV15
TGTGCCACCAGCAGAGATGTGGGACAGGGGCGAAACACTGAAGCTTTCTTT
CATSRDVGQGRNTEAFF
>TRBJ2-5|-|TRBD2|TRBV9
TGTGCCAGCAGCTTTACGGGACGGACTAGCGGGGGAGAGACCCAGTACTTC
CASSFTGRTSGGETQYF
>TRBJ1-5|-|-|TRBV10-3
TGTGCCATCAGTGATCGGGGCAATCAGCCCCAGCATTTT
CAISDRGNQPQHF
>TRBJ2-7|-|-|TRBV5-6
TGTGCCAGCAGCTTGCCTTGGGGCGGAGAGCAGTACTTC
CASSLPWGGEQYF
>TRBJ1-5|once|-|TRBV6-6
TGTGCCAGCAGTTTGACAAACAATCAGCCCCAGCATTTT
CASSLTNNQPQHF
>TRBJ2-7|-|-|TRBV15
TGTGCCACCAGCAGAGATCCGGGGATCAACGAGCAGTACTTC
CATSRDPGINEQYF
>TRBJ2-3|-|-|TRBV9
TGTGCCAGCAGCGTAGGAGCGAACCCCAGCACAGATACGCAGTATTTT
CASSVGANPSTDTQYF
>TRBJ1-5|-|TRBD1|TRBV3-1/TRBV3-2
TGTGCCAGCAGCCAAGATCCCGACAGGGAACGTCAGCCCCAGCATTTT
CASSQDPDRERQPQHF
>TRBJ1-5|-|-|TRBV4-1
TGCGCCAGCAGCCCTATTATAGGGGTAAGCAATCAGCCCCAGCATTTT
CASSPIIGVSNQPQHF
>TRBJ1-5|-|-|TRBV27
TGTGCCAGCAGTTTGGGGGGGCATCGGCAGCCCCAGCATTTT
CASSLGGHRQPQHF
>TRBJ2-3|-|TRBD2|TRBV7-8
TGTGCCTCCGGGACTAGCGGGCGGGATACGCAGTATTTT
CASGTSGRDTQYF
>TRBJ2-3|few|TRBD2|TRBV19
TGTGCCAGTAGTATAGGCGCTAGCGGGGGGGTAGGAGATACGCAGTATTTT
CASSIGASGGVGDTQYF
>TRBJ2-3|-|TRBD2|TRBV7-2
TGTGCCAGCAGCTTAGCGGGAGCGGGAGCTGGCGATACGCAGTATTTT
CASSLAGAGAGDTQYF
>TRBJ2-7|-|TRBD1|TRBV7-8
TGTGCCAGCAGCTTAGAAGGGACAGGGGACTTCTACGAGCAGTACTTC
CASSLEGTGDFYEQYF
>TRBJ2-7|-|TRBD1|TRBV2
TGTGCCAGATCCGGGACAGGGGGATCAACGCAGTACTTC
CARSGTGGSTQYF
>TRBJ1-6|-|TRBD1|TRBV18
TGTGCCAGCTCACCGACGACAGGGAACAATAATTCACCCCTCCACTTT
CASSPTTGNNNSPLHF
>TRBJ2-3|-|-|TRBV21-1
TGTGCCAGCATCCCTATGTTCCTAGCGGGATCAGATACGCAGTATTTT
CASIPMFLAGSDTQYF
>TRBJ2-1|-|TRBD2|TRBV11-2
TGTGCCAGCAGCCCCGGGGGGGCGTCGGGTGAGCAGTTCTTC
CASSPGGASGEQFF
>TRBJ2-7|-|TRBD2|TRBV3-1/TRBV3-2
TGTGCCAGCAGCCCTACTAGCGGGAGGGCCAGCTCCTACGAGCAGTACTTC
CASSPTSGRASSYEQYF
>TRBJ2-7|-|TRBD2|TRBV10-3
TGTGCCATCAGTGAGGGCGGGAGAGGTTCCTACGAGCAGTACTTC
CAISEGGRGSYEQYF
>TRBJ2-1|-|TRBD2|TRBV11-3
TGTGCCAGCAGCCCCTCGACTAGCGGGAGGGTGAATGAGCAGTTCTTC
CASSPSTSGRVNEQFF
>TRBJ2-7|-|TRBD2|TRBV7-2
TGTGCCAGCAGCAAACGCCTAGCGGGGGGGTCTTCCGACGAGCAGTACTTC
CASSKRLAGGSSDEQYF
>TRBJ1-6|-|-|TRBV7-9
TGTGCCAGCAGCTCGGGAGGGAGCAATTCACCCCTCCACTTT
CASSSGGSNSPLHF
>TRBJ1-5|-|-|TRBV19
TGTGCCAGTAGCCCGGCCGGAGAGCCCCAGCATTTT
CASSPAGEPQHF
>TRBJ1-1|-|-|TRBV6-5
TGTGCCAGCAGGACAAGTAACACTGAAGCTTTCTTT
CASRTSNTEAFF
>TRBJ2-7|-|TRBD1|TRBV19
TGTGCCAGTAGTAAAGACAGGGACTACGAGCAGTACTTC
CASSKDRDYEQYF
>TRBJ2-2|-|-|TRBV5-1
TGCGCCAGCAGTCAAAGACAGGGAGGCACCGGGGAGCTGTTTTTT
CASSQRQGGTGELFF
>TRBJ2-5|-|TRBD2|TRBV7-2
TGTGCCAGCAGCTTAGATCGCGGGAGGCAAGAGACCCAGTACTTC
CASSLDRGRQETQYF
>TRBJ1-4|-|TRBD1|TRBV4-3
TGCGCCAGCAGCCAGCAAGACAGGGGTGAAAAACTGTTTTTT
CASSQQDRGEKLFF
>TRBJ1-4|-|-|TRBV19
TGTGCCAGTAGTTCTTGGGGGCGGACAACTAATGAAAAACTGTTTTTT
CASSSWGRTTNEKLFF